The rows below give T cell receptor beta chains drawn from one sample of a study of blood T cell repertoires in COVID-19. Assay used: immunoSEQ multiplex PCR; TCRdb lists only in-frame clones, some missing. The profile covers around 250,000 clones, with approximately 85% appearing a single time and 1.5% to 2% taken by the ten largest. Input material: PBMCs or T cells enriched from blood (not recorded which). Source of these receptors: a woman between 50 and 59 years old who had recovered from COVID-19. Each CDR3 is given with its conserved first and last residue. Each record gives: clone size, D gene, V gene, J gene, CDR3 protein, CDR3 DNA. A D gene is named only where the DNA matches it firmly. Expanded clones are given a class, and other clones once, few, many or no size at all.

clone_size: NA; d_call: NA; v_call: TRBV19; j_call: TRBJ2-7; cdr3_aa: CASGTREAYEQYF; cdr3_nt: TGTGCCAGTGGGACGAGGGAGGCCTACGAGCAGTACTTC
clone_size: NA; d_call: NA; v_call: TRBV19; j_call: TRBJ1-1; cdr3_aa: CASSELDEAFF; cdr3_nt: TGTGCCAGTAGTGAACTAGATGAAGCTTTCTTT
clone_size: NA; d_call: TRBD2; v_call: TRBV28; j_call: TRBJ2-1; cdr3_aa: CASSLSGRYYNEQFF; cdr3_nt: TGTGCCAGCAGCCTCAGCGGGAGGTACTACAATGAGCAGTTCTTC
clone_size: NA; d_call: NA; v_call: TRBV12-3/TRBV12-4; j_call: TRBJ2-1; cdr3_aa: CASRKTWLQFF; cdr3_nt: TGTGCCAGCAGAAAGACATGGCTGCAGTTCTTC
clone_size: NA; d_call: NA; v_call: TRBV18; j_call: TRBJ2-1; cdr3_aa: CASSPPSVNEQFF; cdr3_nt: TGTGCCAGCTCACCGCCGTCGGTTAATGAGCAGTTCTTC
clone_size: NA; d_call: TRBD2; v_call: TRBV28; j_call: TRBJ2-3; cdr3_aa: CASSRLRASGRDTQYF; cdr3_nt: TGTGCCAGCAGCAGACTTCGTGCTAGCGGGAGAGATACGCAGTATTTT
clone_size: NA; d_call: NA; v_call: TRBV7-9; j_call: TRBJ2-3; cdr3_aa: CASSPAGVSTDTQYF; cdr3_nt: TGTGCCAGCAGCCCCGCAGGGGTTAGCACAGATACGCAGTATTTT
clone_size: NA; d_call: NA; v_call: TRBV28; j_call: TRBJ1-2; cdr3_aa: CASSSPGGRPYGYTF; cdr3_nt: TGTGCCAGCAGTTCTCCCGGGGGACGGCCTTATGGCTACACCTTC
clone_size: NA; d_call: TRBD2; v_call: TRBV9; j_call: TRBJ2-1; cdr3_aa: CASSVSTSGLNEQFF; cdr3_nt: TGTGCCAGCAGCGTAAGTACTAGCGGCCTCAATGAGCAGTTCTTC
clone_size: NA; d_call: NA; v_call: TRBV5-5; j_call: TRBJ1-2; cdr3_aa: CASSLEQLGYTF; cdr3_nt: TGTGCCAGCAGCTTGGAACAGCTCGGCTACACCTTC
clone_size: NA; d_call: TRBD2; v_call: TRBV3-1/TRBV3-2; j_call: TRBJ2-1; cdr3_aa: CASSQYSGTSYNEQFF; cdr3_nt: TGTGCCAGCAGCCAATATAGCGGGACCTCCTACAATGAGCAGTTCTTC
clone_size: NA; d_call: NA; v_call: TRBV11-2; j_call: TRBJ1-5; cdr3_aa: CASSLDLNQPQHF; cdr3_nt: TGTGCCAGCAGCTTAGACCTGAATCAGCCCCAGCATTTT
clone_size: NA; d_call: NA; v_call: TRBV7-2; j_call: TRBJ2-2; cdr3_aa: CASSLRSVRNTGELFF; cdr3_nt: TGTGCCAGCAGCTTACGAAGCGTAAGGAACACCGGGGAGCTGTTTTTT
clone_size: NA; d_call: NA; v_call: TRBV5-1; j_call: TRBJ2-2; cdr3_aa: CASGPGPGELFF; cdr3_nt: TGCGCCAGCGGCCCAGGGCCCGGGGAGCTGTTTTTT
clone_size: NA; d_call: TRBD1; v_call: TRBV7-2; j_call: TRBJ1-3; cdr3_aa: CASSLDGTGYTGNTIYF; cdr3_nt: TGTGCCAGCAGCTTAGACGGGACAGGTTATACTGGAAACACCATATATTTT
clone_size: NA; d_call: TRBD1; v_call: TRBV15; j_call: TRBJ1-5; cdr3_aa: CATSRVTGTGVYSNQPQHF; cdr3_nt: TGTGCCACCAGCAGAGTAACCGGGACAGGGGTTTATAGCAATCAGCCCCAGCATTTT
clone_size: NA; d_call: NA; v_call: TRBV11-3; j_call: TRBJ1-4; cdr3_aa: CASSRKAGEKLFF; cdr3_nt: TGTGCCAGCAGCCGAAAAGCGGGTGAAAAACTGTTTTTT
clone_size: NA; d_call: TRBD1; v_call: TRBV5-8; j_call: TRBJ2-7; cdr3_aa: CASTRGGASYEQYF; cdr3_nt: TGTGCCAGCACCAGAGGGGGCGCGTCCTACGAGCAGTACTTC
clone_size: NA; d_call: NA; v_call: TRBV20-1; j_call: TRBJ1-1; cdr3_aa: CSASSTAKAFF; cdr3_nt: TGCAGTGCTAGTTCGACAGCCAAAGCTTTCTTT
clone_size: NA; d_call: NA; v_call: TRBV9; j_call: TRBJ1-2; cdr3_aa: CASSVGVTNYGYTF; cdr3_nt: TGTGCCAGCAGCGTAGGAGTTACTAACTATGGCTACACCTTC
clone_size: NA; d_call: TRBD2; v_call: TRBV28; j_call: TRBJ2-7; cdr3_aa: CASSLSLAGGTYEQYF; cdr3_nt: TGTGCCAGCAGTTTATCCCTAGCGGGAGGCACCTACGAGCAGTACTTC
clone_size: NA; d_call: NA; v_call: TRBV3-1/TRBV3-2; j_call: TRBJ1-6; cdr3_aa: CASSQERGSSYNSPLHF; cdr3_nt: TGTGCCAGCAGCCAAGAGCGGGGTAGCTCCTATAATTCACCCCTCCACTTT
clone_size: NA; d_call: NA; v_call: TRBV7-9; j_call: TRBJ1-2; cdr3_aa: CASSLALGSNYGYTF; cdr3_nt: TGTGCCAGCAGCTTAGCGCTCGGGTCTAACTATGGCTACACCTTC
clone_size: NA; d_call: NA; v_call: TRBV28; j_call: TRBJ2-7; cdr3_aa: CASSLGGNPYEQYF; cdr3_nt: TGTGCCAGCAGTCTAGGAGGGAATCCCTACGAGCAGTACTTC
clone_size: NA; d_call: NA; v_call: TRBV6-5; j_call: TRBJ2-1; cdr3_aa: CASGREPYNEQFF; cdr3_nt: TGTGCCAGCGGTAGGGAGCCTTACAATGAGCAGTTCTTC
clone_size: once; d_call: TRBD2; v_call: TRBV7-6; j_call: TRBJ2-1; cdr3_aa: CASSLGTSGSSEQFF; cdr3_nt: TGTGCCAGCAGCCTAGGGACTAGCGGGAGTTCTGAGCAGTTCTTC
clone_size: NA; d_call: TRBD1; v_call: TRBV3-1/TRBV3-2; j_call: TRBJ1-5; cdr3_aa: CASSPSDRGGNQPQHF; cdr3_nt: TGTGCCAGCAGCCCATCCGACAGGGGTGGCAATCAGCCCCAGCATTTT
clone_size: NA; d_call: NA; v_call: TRBV19; j_call: TRBJ2-3; cdr3_aa: CASSQRPRQPGEQYF; cdr3_nt: TGTGCCAGTAGTCAACGCCCCCGTCAGCCCGGGGAGCAGTATTTT
clone_size: NA; d_call: NA; v_call: TRBV10-3; j_call: TRBJ1-5; cdr3_aa: CAIAREKNQPQHF; cdr3_nt: TGTGCCATCGCTCGGGAGAAAAATCAGCCCCAGCATTTT
clone_size: once; d_call: NA; v_call: TRBV29-1; j_call: TRBJ2-5; cdr3_aa: CSVEAGVEQETQYF; cdr3_nt: TGCAGCGTTGAAGCAGGGGTGGAACAGGAGACCCAGTACTTC
clone_size: NA; d_call: TRBD1; v_call: TRBV5-1; j_call: TRBJ2-7; cdr3_aa: CASRQGAHEQYF; cdr3_nt: TGCGCCAGCAGACAGGGGGCCCACGAGCAGTACTTC
clone_size: once; d_call: TRBD1; v_call: TRBV24-1; j_call: TRBJ2-6; cdr3_aa: CATSDLPTGGSSGANVLTF; cdr3_nt: TGTGCCACCAGTGATTTGCCGACAGGGGGATCCTCTGGGGCCAACGTCCTGACTTTC
clone_size: once; d_call: NA; v_call: TRBV5-1; j_call: TRBJ1-1; cdr3_aa: CASSEQGNTEAFF; cdr3_nt: TGCGCCAGCAGCGAACAGGGGAACACTGAAGCTTTCTTT
clone_size: NA; d_call: NA; v_call: TRBV14; j_call: TRBJ2-7; cdr3_aa: CASSQGLGWYEQYF; cdr3_nt: TGTGCCAGCAGCCAAGGACTCGGTTGGTACGAGCAGTACTTC
clone_size: NA; d_call: NA; v_call: TRBV5-1; j_call: TRBJ2-3; cdr3_aa: CASSRTGTWTDTQYF; cdr3_nt: TGCGCCAGCAGCCGGACCGGGACATGGACAGATACGCAGTATTTT
clone_size: NA; d_call: NA; v_call: TRBV5-4; j_call: TRBJ2-7; cdr3_aa: CASRSDGGILYEQYF; cdr3_nt: TGTGCCAGCAGATCTGATGGAGGCATACTCTACGAGCAGTACTTC
clone_size: NA; d_call: NA; v_call: TRBV7-2; j_call: TRBJ2-3; cdr3_aa: CASTLREGDTQYF; cdr3_nt: TGTGCCAGCACCCTCAGGGAAGGAGATACGCAGTATTTT
clone_size: NA; d_call: NA; v_call: TRBV21-1; j_call: TRBJ1-4; cdr3_aa: CASSKTVKNEKLFF; cdr3_nt: TGTGCCAGCAGCAAGACAGTTAAAAATGAAAAACTGTTTTTT
clone_size: NA; d_call: TRBD2; v_call: TRBV28; j_call: TRBJ2-7; cdr3_aa: CASSFPPSLAGDPYEQYF; cdr3_nt: TGTGCCAGCAGTTTCCCCCCCTCTTTAGCGGGAGACCCCTACGAGCAGTACTTC
clone_size: NA; d_call: NA; v_call: TRBV24-1; j_call: TRBJ2-2; cdr3_aa: CATSDTQTRGGNTGELFF; cdr3_nt: TGTGCCACCAGTGATACCCAGACGAGGGGGGGAAACACCGGGGAGCTGTTTTTT
clone_size: NA; d_call: NA; v_call: TRBV9; j_call: TRBJ2-2; cdr3_aa: CASSPGRGANTGELFF; cdr3_nt: TGTGCCAGCAGCCCAGGGAGGGGGGCGAACACCGGGGAGCTGTTTTTT
clone_size: NA; d_call: TRBD1; v_call: TRBV2; j_call: TRBJ2-2; cdr3_aa: CASRDNRGSGELFF; cdr3_nt: TGTGCCAGCAGGGATAACAGGGGTTCCGGGGAGCTGTTTTTT